These 10 T cell receptor beta chains were all obtained from the same sample, sequenced in a study of blood T cell repertoires in COVID-19. The repertoire was sequenced with immunoSEQ multiplex PCR; TCRdb's copy has only in-frame clones and lacks some. The data show 300,000 to 450,000 clones, almost 90% seen once. The specimen was PBMCs or T cells enriched from blood (not recorded which). The receptors were gathered from a woman aged 30 to 39 who had been exposed to COVID-19.

The rearrangement links TRBV7-6 to TRBJ2-6; TRBD1 matches 11 bases. J gave up 0 bases and V 4 bases, and 5 bases lay outside the gene matches. The CDR3 totals 18 residues. Per the germline V gene, CDR1 is SGHVS and CDR2 is FNYEAQ. The CDR3 nucleotides read TGTGCCAGCAGCTCGGACAGGGGGCCTGGCTCTGGGGCCAACGTCCTGACTTTC. Translated: CASSSDRGPGSGANVLTF. The full variable domain, completed using reference TRBV7-6 and TRBJ2-6, is GAGVSQSPRYKVTKRGQDVALRCDPISGHVSLYWYRQALGQGPEFLTYFNYEAQQDKSGLPNDRFSAERPEGSISTLTIQRTEQRDSAMYRCASSSDRGPGSGANVLTFGAGSRLTVL.

The chain is built from TRBV30 and TRBJ1-2; perhaps TRBD1 as D (5 bases). CDR1 and CDR2 (germline): GTSNPN, SVGIG (reference sequence). This CDR3 has 12 residues. The V and J ends lost 3 bases and 3 bases respectively, with 8 bases between them. CDR3 in amino acids: CAWRGHDYGYTF. The CDR3 DNA is TGTGCCTGGAGGGGGCATGACTATGGCTACACCTTC.

The V and J genes are TRBV7-8 and TRBJ2-3; 13 positions agree with TRBD2. CDR1 and CDR2 (germline): SGHVS, FQNEAQ. V shed 3 bases and J 2 bases; nucleotides not matched to a gene: 2. This CDR3 has 16 residues. The DNA of the CDR3 is TGTGCCAGCAGCTTGGGGACTAGCGGGACCACAGATACGCAGTATTTT. The encoded protein is CASSLGTSGTTDTQYF.

The chain joins TRBV7-9 to TRBJ2-3, with D possibly being TRBD2 (6 bases). The CDR3 consists of 14 residues. Germline lookup yields CDR1 SEHNR and CDR2 FQNEAQ (reference sequence). Trimming pared 3 bases from V and 3 bases from J, leaving 10 bases between. The CDR3: CASSLGRRTDTQYF. In nucleotides, the CDR3 is TGTGCCAGCAGCTTGGGGAGGCGAACAGATACGCAGTATTTT.

This chain connects TRBV21-1 to TRBJ1-1; the table's TRBD1 call for D was not verified on the DNA. TRBV21-1 is marked as a pseudogene. There are 16 residues in the CDR3. Here the CDR3 reads CASSNKVRDRVPEAFF. The CDR3 nucleotides are TGTGCCAGCAGCAATAAGGTTAGGGACAGGGTCCCTGAAGCTTTCTTT.

V is TRBV27 and J is TRBJ2-3; 10 bases fit TRBD1. Losses at the gene ends were 6 bases for V and 1 base for J; bases not matched to a gene: 4. Germline V gene sequence: CDR1 MNHEY, CDR2 SMNVEV (reference sequence). This CDR3 spans 15 amino acids. CDR3 DNA sequence: TGTGCCAGCAGGACCGGGACAGGGGGCACAGATACGCAGTATTTT. Residues: CASRTGTGGTDTQYF.

V usage is TRBV4-1 and J usage is TRBJ1-6; D unresolved. Germline values: CDR1 MGHRA, CDR2 YSYEKL. The CDR3 runs to 13 residues. Trimming shortened V by 0 bases and J by 8 bases, and 5 bases separated the two germline ends. CDR3 nucleotides: TGCGCCAGCAGCCAAGAGACTTATTCACCCCTCCACTTT. Its protein product is CASSQETYSPLHF.

This chain links TRBV27 with TRBJ2-7; 9 positions agree with TRBD1. This CDR3 is 16 amino acids long. V shed 4 bases and J 3 bases; nucleotides not matched to a gene: 10. Per germline, CDR1 MNHEY and CDR2 SMNVEV (reference sequence). The CDR3 DNA reads as TGTGCCAGCAGTTCCCCTGGCGGGACAGGGAACTACGAGCAGTACTTC. This translates into CASSSPGGTGNYEQYF.

Details on this clone: Other DNA sequences within the sample encode an identical CDR3. This chain links TRBV27 with TRBJ2-5; possible D gene TRBD2, 5 bases. Germline values: CDR1 MNHEY, CDR2 SMNVEV (reference sequence). CDR3 length equals 14 residues. V was cut by 0 bases and J by 5 bases, with 10 bases left in between. In DNA form, the CDR3 reads TGTGCCAGCAGTTTATCGGGAGCCGGTGAGACCCAGTACTTC. It yields the protein CASSLSGAGETQYF.

The chain is built from TRBV7-9 and TRBJ1-5, with 10 bases lining up with TRBD1. V shed 4 bases and J 2 bases; nucleotides not matched to a gene: 8. There are 17 residues in the CDR3. Germline CDR1 is SEHNR and CDR2 is FQNEAQ (reference sequence). Here the CDR3 DNA reads TGTGCCAGCAGCTCCGGGACAGGGGCAGTTGGCAATCAGCCCCAGCATTTT. It yields the protein CASSSGTGAVGNQPQHF.